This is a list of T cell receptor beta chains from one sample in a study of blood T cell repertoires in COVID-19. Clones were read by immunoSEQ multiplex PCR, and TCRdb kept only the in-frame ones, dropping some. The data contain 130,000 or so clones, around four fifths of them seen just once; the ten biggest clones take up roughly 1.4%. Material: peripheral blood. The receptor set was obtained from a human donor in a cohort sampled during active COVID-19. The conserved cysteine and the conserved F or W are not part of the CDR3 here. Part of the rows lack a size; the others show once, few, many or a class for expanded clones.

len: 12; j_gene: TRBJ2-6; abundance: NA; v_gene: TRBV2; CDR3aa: ASSQASGANVLT
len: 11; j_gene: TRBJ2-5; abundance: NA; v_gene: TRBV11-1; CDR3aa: ASSYGGQETQY
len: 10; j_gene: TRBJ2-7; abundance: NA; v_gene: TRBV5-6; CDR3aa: ASSLRVDEQY
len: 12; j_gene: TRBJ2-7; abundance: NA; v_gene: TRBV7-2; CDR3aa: ASSLMTSVYEQY
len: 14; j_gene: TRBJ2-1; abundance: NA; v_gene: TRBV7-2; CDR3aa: ASSLDWTSGRSVQF
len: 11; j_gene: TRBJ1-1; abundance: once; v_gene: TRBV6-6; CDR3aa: ASSPTVNTEAF
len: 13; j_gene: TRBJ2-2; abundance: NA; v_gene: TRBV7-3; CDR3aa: ASSLTPSSTGELF
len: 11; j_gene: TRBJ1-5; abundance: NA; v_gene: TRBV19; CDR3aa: ASRTGVNQPQH
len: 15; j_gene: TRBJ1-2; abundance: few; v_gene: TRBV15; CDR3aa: ATSTPLLGQGDYGYT
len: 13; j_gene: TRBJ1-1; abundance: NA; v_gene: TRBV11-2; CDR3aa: ASSRWGVSNTEAF
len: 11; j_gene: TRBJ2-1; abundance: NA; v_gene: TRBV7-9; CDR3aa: ASSLAGGNEQF
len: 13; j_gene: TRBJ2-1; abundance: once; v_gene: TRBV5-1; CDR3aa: ASSLADAGGSEQF
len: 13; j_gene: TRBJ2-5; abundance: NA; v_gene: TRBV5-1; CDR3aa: ASTLRTGGGETQY
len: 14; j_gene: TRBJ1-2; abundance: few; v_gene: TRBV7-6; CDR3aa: ASSVGQGTADYGYT
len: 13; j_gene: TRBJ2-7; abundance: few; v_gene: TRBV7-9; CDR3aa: ASSQSGQRTYEQY
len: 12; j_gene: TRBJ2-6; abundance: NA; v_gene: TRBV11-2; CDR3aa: ASSFGSGANVLT
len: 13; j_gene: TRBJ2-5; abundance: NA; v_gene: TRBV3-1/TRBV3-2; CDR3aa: ASSADGGRRETQY
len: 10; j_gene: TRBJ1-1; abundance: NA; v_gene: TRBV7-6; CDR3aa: ASSLSGNEAF
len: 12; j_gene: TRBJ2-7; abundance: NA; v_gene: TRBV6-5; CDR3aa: ASSFGRGTYEQY
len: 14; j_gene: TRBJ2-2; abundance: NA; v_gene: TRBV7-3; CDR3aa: ASSLGLAGGTGELF
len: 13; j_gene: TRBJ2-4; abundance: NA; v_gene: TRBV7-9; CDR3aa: ASSLDQGAKNIQY
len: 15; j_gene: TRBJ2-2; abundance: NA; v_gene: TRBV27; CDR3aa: ASSLTGPGVSTGELF
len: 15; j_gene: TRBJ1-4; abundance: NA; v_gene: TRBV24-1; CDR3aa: ATSDSTQGQVNEKLF
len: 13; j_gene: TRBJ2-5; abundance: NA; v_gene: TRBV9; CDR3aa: ASSRLAGDQETQY
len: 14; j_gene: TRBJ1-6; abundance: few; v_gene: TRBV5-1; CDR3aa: ASSLDILGVNSPLH
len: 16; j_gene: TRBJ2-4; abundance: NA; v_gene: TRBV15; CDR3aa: ATSRDAGTKIAKNIQY
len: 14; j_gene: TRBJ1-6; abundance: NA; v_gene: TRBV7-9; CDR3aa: ASSNSRSQFNSPLH
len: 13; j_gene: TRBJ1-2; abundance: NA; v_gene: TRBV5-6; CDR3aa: ASSIAGTGAGGYT
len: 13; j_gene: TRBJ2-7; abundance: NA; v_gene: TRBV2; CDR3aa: ASSELTSGSWEQY
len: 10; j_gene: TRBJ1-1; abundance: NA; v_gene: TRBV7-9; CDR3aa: ASSEVNTEAF
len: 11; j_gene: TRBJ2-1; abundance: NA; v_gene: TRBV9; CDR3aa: ASSAETGLEQF
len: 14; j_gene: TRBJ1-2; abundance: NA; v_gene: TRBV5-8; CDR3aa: ASSFQGSGQGGGYT
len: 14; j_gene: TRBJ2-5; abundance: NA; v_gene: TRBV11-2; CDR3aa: ASSLAVGRAGETQY
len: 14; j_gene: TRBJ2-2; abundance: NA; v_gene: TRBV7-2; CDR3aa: ASSLRTGGAAGELF
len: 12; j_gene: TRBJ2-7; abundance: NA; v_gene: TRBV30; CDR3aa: AWSVLGQGSSQY
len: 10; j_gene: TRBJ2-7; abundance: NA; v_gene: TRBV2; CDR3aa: ASSLNVDRAN
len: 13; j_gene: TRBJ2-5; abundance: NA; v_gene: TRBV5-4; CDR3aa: ASSLTSGRWETQY
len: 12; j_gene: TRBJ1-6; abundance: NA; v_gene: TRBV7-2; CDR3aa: ASSIGQGISPLH
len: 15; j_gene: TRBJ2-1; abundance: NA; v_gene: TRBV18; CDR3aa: ASSRGLAGETYNEQF
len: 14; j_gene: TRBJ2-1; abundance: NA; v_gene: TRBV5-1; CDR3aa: ASSKRLAGSYNEQF
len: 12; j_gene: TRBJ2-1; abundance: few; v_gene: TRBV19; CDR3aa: ASSLTSGSNEQF
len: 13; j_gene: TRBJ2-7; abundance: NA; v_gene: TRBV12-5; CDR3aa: ASGLYGPGTGEQY
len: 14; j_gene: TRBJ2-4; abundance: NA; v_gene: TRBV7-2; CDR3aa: ASRSGGVAGKNIQY
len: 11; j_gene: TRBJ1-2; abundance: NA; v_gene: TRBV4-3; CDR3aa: ASSLQGNYGYT
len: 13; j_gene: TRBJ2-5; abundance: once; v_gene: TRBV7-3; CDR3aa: AGSLLAGNQETQY
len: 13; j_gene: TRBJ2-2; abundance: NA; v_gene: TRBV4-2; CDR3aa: ASSQENSSPGELF
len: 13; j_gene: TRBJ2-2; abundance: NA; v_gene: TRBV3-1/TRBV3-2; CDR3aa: ASTGLAGGPGELF
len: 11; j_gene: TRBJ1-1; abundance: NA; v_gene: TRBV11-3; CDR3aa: ASSLDRNTEAF
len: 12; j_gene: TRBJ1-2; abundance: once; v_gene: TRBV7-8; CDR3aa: ASSRDTGPYGYT
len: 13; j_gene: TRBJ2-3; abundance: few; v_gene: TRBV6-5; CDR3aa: ASSYEGVSTDTQY
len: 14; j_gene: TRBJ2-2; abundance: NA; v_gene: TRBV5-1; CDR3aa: ASSLVPGADFGELF
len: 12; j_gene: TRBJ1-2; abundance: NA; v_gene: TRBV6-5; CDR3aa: ASSYSRQAYGYT
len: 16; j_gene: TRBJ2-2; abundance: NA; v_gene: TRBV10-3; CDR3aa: AISGTSGSLRDTGELF
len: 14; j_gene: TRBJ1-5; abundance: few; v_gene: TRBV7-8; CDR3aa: ASSFLRENSNQPQH